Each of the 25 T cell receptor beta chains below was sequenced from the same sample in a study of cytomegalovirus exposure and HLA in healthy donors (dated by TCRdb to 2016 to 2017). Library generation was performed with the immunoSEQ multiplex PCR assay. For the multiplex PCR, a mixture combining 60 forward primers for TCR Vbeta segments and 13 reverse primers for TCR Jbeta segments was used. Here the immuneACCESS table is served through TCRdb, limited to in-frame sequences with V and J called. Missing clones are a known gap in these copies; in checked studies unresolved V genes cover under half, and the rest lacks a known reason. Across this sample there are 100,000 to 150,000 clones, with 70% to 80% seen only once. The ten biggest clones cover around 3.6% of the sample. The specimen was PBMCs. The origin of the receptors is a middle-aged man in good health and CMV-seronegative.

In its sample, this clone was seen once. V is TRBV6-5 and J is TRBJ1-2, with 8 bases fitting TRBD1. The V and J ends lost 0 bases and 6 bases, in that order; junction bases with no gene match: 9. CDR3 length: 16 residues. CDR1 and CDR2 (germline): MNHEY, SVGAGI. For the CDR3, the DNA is TGTGCCAGCAGTTACTCGTGGGACAGGATAAAGAATGGCTACACCTTC. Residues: CASSYSWDRIKNGYTF.

DNA of the CDR3: TGCAGCGTTGAAGGGGTAGCGGGGGATGAGCAGTACTTC. This gives the protein CSVEGVAGDEQYF. The chain uses TRBV29-1 and TRBJ2-7, with 9 bases fitting TRBD2. Germline CDR1 is SQVTM and CDR2 is ANQGSEA. The CDR3 covers 13 residues. V lost 1 base and J lost 7; bases outside the gene matches: 5.

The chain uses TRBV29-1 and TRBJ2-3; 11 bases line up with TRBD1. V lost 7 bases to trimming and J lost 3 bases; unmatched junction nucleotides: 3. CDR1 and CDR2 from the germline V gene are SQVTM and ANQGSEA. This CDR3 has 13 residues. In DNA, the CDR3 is TGCAGCGCAGGACAGGGGGCAACAGATACGCAGTATTTT. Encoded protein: CSAGQGATDTQYF.

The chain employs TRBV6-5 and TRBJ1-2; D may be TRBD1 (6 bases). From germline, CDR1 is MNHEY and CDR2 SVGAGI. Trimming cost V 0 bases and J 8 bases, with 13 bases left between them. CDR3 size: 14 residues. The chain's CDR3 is CASSYSQGPRGYTF. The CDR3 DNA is TGTGCCAGCAGTTACTCGCAGGGGCCGAGGGGCTACACCTTC.

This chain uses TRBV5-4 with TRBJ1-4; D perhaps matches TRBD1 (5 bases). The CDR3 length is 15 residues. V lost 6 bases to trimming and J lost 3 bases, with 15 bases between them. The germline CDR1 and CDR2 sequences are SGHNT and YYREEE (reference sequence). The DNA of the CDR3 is TGTGCCAGCAAAATCGGGGGAGGGGCTAATGAAAAACTGTTTTTT. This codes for CASKIGGGANEKLFF.

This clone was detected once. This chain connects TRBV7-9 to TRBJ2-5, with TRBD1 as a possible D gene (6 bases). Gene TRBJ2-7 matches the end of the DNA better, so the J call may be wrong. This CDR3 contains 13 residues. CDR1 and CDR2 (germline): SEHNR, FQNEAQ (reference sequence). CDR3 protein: CASSWTASYEQYF. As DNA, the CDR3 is TGTGCCAGCAGCTGGACAGCCTCCTACGAGCAGTACTTC.

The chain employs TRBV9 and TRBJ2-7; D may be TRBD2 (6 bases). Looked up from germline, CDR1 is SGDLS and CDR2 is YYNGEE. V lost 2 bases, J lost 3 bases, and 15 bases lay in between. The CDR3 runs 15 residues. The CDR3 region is CASSVGGNLVYEQYF. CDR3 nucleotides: TGTGCCAGCAGCGTGGGGGGTAATCTAGTCTACGAGCAGTACTTC.

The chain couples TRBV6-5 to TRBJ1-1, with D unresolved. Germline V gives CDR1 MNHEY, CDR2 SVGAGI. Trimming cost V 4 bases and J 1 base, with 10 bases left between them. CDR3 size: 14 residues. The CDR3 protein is CASSSTPGNTEAFF. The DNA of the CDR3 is TGTGCCAGCAGTTCCACTCCTGGGAACACTGAAGCTTTCTTT.

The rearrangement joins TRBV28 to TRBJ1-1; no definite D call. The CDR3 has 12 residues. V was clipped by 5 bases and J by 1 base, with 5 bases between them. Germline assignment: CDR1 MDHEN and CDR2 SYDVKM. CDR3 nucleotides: TGTGCCAGCAGTCGGGGGAACACTGAAGCTTTCTTT. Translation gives CASSRGNTEAFF.

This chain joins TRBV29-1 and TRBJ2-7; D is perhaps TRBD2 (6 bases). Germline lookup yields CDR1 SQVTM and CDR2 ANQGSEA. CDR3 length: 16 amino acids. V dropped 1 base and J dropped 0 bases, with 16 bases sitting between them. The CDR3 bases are TGCAGCGTTGAAGGGGGCCCGGGGGTCGTCTCCTACGAGCAGTACTTC. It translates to CSVEGGPGVVSYEQYF.

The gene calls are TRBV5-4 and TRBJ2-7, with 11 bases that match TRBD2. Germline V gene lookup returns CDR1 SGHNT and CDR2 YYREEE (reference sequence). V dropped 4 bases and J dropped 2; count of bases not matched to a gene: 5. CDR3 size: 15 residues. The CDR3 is CASSPSGGRPYEQYF. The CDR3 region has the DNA TGTGCCAGCAGCCCTAGCGGGGGGCGACCCTACGAGCAGTACTTC.

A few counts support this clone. CDR3 residues: CASSLAARGNEQYF. CDR3 coding DNA: TGCGCCAGCAGCTTGGCGGCTCGGGGAAACGAGCAGTACTTC. The chain uses TRBV5-1 and TRBJ2-7; D might be TRBD2 (5 bases). In germline, CDR1 is SGHRS, CDR2 YFSETQ. The CDR3 has 14 residues. The V end was cut by 0 bases, the J end by 5 bases, with 12 bases between.

The CDR3 nucleotides are TGTGCCAGCAGTGACAGGGGGGAGGAGACCCAGTACTTC. Translating it yields CASSDRGEETQYF. The rearrangement uses TRBV6-5 and TRBJ2-5; 9 bases are a match to TRBD1. The CDR3 loop spans 13 amino acids. Germline V CDR1 and CDR2: MNHEY, SVGAGI. V shed 5 bases, J shed 5 bases, and the junction held 3 bases outside the gene matches.

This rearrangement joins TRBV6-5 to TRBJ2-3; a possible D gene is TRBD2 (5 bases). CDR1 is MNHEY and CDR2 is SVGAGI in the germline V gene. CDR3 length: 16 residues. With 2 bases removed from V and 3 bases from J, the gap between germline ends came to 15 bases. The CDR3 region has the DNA TGTGCCAGCAGTTACGAAAGATCCGGGAAAACAGATACGCAGTATTTT. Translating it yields CASSYERSGKTDTQYF.

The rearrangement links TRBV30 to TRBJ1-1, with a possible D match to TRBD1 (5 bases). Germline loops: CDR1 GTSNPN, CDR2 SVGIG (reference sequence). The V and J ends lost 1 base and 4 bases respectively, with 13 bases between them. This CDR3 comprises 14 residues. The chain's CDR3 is CAWSGGQGGTEAFF. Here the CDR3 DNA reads TGTGCCTGGAGTGGCGGGCAGGGAGGCACTGAAGCTTTCTTT.

The CDR3 is CATQGGEGNEQFF. DNA of the CDR3: TGTGCCACCCAAGGAGGGGAAGGCAATGAGCAGTTCTTC. V gene TRBV15 combines with J gene TRBJ2-1; tentatively, D is TRBD2 (6 bases). CDR1 and CDR2 from the germline V gene are LNHNV and YYDKDF (reference sequence). V was cut by 8 bases and J by 6 bases, with 14 bases left in between. This CDR3 has 13 amino acids.

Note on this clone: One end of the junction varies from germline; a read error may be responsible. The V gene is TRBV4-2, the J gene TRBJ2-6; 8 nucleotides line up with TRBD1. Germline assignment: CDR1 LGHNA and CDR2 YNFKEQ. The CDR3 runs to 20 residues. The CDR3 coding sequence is TGTGCCAGCAGCCAGGCTGCCCACCAGGGGGCCAAGACTGGGGCCAACGGCCTGACTTTC. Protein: CASSQAAHQGAKTGANGLTF.

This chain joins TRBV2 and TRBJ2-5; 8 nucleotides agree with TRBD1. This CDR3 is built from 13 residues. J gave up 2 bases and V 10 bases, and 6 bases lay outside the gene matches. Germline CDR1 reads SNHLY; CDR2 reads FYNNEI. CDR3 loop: CATGTGGQETQYF. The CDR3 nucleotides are TGTGCCACCGGGACAGGTGGGCAAGAGACCCAGTACTTC. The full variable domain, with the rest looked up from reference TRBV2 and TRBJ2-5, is EPEVTQTPSHQVTQMGQEVILRCVPISNHLYFYWYRQILGQKVEFLVSFYNNEISEKSEIFDDQFSVERPDGSNFTLKIRSTKLEDSAMYFCATGTGGQETQYFGPGTRLLVL.

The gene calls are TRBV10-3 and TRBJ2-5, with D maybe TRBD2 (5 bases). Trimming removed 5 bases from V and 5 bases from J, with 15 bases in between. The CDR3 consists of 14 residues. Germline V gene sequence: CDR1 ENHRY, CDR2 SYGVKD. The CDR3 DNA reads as TGTGCCATCAGTTCAAAGGGAGTAGGTGAGACCCAGTACTTC. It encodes CAISSKGVGETQYF.

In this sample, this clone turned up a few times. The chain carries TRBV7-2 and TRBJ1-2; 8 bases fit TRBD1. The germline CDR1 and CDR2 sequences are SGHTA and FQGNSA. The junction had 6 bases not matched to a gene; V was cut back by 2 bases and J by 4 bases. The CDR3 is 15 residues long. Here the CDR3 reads CASSLKDRAPYGYTF. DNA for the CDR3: TGTGCCAGCAGCTTAAAGGACAGGGCCCCCTATGGCTACACCTTC.

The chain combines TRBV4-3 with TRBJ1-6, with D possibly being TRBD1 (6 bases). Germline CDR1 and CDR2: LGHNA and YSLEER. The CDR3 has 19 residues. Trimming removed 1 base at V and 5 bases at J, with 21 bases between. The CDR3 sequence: CASSQGAGASHVDNSPLHF. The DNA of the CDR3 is TGCGCCAGCAGCCAAGGGGCAGGGGCCTCCCATGTGGATAATTCACCCCTCCACTTT.

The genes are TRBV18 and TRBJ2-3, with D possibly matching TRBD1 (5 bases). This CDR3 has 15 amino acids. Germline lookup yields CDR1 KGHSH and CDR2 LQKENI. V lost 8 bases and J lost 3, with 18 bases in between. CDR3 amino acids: CASPIQGGDTDTQYF. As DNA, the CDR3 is TGTGCCAGCCCCATTCAGGGTGGGGATACAGATACGCAGTATTTT.

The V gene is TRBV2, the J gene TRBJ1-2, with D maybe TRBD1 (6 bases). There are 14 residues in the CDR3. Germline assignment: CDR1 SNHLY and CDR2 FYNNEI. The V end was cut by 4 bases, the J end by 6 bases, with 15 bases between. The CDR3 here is CASSVAQGKDGYTF. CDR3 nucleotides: TGTGCCAGCAGTGTAGCGCAGGGGAAAGATGGCTACACCTTC.

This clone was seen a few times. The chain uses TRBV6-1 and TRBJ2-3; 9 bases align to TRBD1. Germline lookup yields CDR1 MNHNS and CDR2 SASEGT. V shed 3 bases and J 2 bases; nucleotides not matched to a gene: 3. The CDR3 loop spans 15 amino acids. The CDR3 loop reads CASSEGQGPTDTQYF. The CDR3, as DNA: TGTGCCAGCAGTGAGGGACAGGGCCCCACAGATACGCAGTATTTT.

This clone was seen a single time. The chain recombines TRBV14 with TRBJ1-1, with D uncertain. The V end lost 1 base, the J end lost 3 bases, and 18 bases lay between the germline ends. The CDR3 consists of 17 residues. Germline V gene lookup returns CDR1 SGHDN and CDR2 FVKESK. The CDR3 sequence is CASSQVGQSGLDTEAFF. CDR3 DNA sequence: TGTGCCAGCAGCCAAGTCGGTCAGTCAGGTTTGGACACTGAAGCTTTCTTT.